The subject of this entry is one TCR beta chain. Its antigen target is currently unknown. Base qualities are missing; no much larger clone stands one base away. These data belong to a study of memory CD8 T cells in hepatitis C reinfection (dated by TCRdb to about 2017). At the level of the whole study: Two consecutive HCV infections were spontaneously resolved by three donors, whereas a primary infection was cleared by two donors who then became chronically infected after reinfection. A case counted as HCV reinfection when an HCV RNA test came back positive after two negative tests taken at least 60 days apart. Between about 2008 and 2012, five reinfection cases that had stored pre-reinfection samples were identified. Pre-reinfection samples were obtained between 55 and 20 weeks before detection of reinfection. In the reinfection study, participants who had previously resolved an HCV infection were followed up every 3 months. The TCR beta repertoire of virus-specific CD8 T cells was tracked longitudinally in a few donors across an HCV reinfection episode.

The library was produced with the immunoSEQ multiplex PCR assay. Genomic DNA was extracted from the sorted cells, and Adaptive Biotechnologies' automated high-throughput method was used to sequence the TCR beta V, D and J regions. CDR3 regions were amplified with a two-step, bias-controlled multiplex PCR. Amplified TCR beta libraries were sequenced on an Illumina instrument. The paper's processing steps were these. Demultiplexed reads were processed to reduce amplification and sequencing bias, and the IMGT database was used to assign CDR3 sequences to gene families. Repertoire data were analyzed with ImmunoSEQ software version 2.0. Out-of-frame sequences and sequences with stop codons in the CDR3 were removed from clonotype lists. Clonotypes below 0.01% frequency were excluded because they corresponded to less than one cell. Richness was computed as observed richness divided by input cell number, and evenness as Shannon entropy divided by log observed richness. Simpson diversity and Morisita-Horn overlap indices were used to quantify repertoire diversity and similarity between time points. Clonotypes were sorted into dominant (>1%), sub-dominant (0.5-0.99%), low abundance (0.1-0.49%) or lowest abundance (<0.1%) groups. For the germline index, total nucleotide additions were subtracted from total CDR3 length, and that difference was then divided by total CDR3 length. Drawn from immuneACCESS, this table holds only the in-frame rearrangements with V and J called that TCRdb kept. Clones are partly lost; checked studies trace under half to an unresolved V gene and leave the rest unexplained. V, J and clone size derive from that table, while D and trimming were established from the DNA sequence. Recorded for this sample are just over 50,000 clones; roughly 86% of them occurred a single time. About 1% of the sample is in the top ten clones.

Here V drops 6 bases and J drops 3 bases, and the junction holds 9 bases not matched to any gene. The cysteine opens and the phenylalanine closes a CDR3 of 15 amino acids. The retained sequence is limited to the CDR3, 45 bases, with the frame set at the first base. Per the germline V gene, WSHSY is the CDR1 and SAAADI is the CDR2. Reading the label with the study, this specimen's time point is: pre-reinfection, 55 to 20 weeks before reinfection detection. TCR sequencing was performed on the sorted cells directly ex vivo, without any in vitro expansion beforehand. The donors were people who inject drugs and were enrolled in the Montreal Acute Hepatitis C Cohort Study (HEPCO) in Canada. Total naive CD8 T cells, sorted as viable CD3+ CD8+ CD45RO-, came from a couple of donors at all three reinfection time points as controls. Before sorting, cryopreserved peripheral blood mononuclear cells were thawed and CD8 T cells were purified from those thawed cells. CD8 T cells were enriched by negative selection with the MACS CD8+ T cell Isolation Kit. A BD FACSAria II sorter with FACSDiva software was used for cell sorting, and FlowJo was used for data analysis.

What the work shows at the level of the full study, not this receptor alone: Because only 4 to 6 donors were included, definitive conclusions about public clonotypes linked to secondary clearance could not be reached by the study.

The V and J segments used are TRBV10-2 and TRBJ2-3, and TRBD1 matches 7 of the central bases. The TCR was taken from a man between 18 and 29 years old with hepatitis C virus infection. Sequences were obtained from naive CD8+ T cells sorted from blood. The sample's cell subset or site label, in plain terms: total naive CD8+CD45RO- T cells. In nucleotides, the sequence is TGCGCCAGCAGCCGGACAGGAGCAGGGACAGATACGCAGTATTTT. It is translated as CASSRTGAGTDTQYF.